Presented here are 3 T cell receptor beta chains from one specimen sequenced in a study of persistence of HIV-infected CD4 T cells. Which antigens these TCRs recognize remains unknown. The stimulus was lysate of CMV-infected fibroblasts, about 10 ug/mL. CD40L/CD69 double-negative CD45RO-high memory CD4+ T cells were collected. This was the immunoSEQ version 4 assay in survey mode. Assay: immunoSEQ multiplex PCR; the TCRdb copy retains only in-frame clones and omits some. Of approximately 35,000 clones in the sample, roughly four fifths are singletons; the top ten hold more than 0.85%. Sample: CD4+ T cells sorted from PBMCs after approximately 19-hour stimulation, taken from a patient who received antiretroviral therapy. The receptors come from an adult man with HIV who was CMV-seropositive.

A remark on this clone: Other nucleotide sequences from this sample produce the same CDR3. CDR3 in DNA: TGTGCCAGCAAAGATCCAGGTTGGAATCAAAAACTGTTTTTT. This gives the protein CASKDPGWNQKLFF. This chain links TRBV6-5 with TRBJ1-4, with unresolved D. Trimming cost V 7 bases and J 9 bases, with 18 bases left between them. Germline CDR1 is MNHEY and CDR2 is SVGAGI. The CDR3 sequence is 14 residues long.

The V gene is TRBV29-1, the J gene TRBJ1-1; possibly TRBD1 for D (5 bases). The CDR3 sequence is 14 residues long. The V and J ends lost 2 bases and 3 bases respectively, with 13 bases between them. Germline CDR1 is SQVTM and CDR2 is ANQGSEA. The CDR3: CSVEWGGRYTEAFF. CDR3 nucleotide sequence: TGCAGCGTTGAATGGGGGGGGAGATACACTGAAGCTTTCTTT.

The chain has TRBV5-1 and TRBJ1-1; D call uncertain. The CDR3 consists of 14 residues. The ends were cut back, 5 bases at V and 4 bases at J, with 15 bases in the middle. The germline V gene encodes CDR1 SGHRS and CDR2 YFSETQ. For the CDR3, the DNA is TGCGCCAGCAGTCTAGGGCAGTTTAGCACTGAAGCTTTCTTT. Its protein is CASSLGQFSTEAFF.